The next 5 T cell receptor beta chains were all read from a single sample in a study of shared clonotypes between healthy human individuals. Here immunoSEQ multiplex PCR was the method, and the copy in TCRdb shows in-frame clones only, minus some. The sample records just under 350,000 clones, around 67% being singletons. The material sequenced was memory CD4+ T cells sorted from blood. Subset: CD45RA-negative fraction. The receptors derive from a man younger than 45 in good health.

The chain employs TRBV5-1 and TRBJ2-7; no firm D call. The length of the CDR3 is 11 residues. V lost 2 bases and J 5 bases, leaving 5 bases between the germline ends. The germline gives CDR1 SGHRS, CDR2 YFSETQ. CDR3 amino acids: CASSFSDEQYF. CDR3 DNA sequence: TGCGCCAGCAGCTTTTCCGACGAGCAGTACTTC.

This clone appeared many times. In DNA form, the CDR3 reads TGCGCCAGCAGCCAAGTTGACGGGGAGACCCAGTACTTC. Protein sequence: CASSQVDGETQYF. The V gene is TRBV4-3, the J gene TRBJ2-5; D unresolved. The V end lost 1 base, the J end lost 5 bases, and 8 bases lay between the germline ends. The CDR3 covers 13 residues. Germline loops: CDR1 LGHNA, CDR2 YSLEER.

The V and J genes are TRBV28 and TRBJ2-2; 7 bases line up with TRBD2. The CDR3 contains 17 residues. Germline V gene data show CDR1 as MDHEN and CDR2 as SYDVKM. V gave up 5 bases and J gave up 7 bases; unmatched junction bases: 16. For the CDR3, the DNA is TGTGCCAGCAGTCCCGCTAGAGGCGGGGGTCAGATCGGGGAGCTGTTTTTT. This codes for CASSPARGGGQIGELFF.

The chain carries TRBV5-1 and TRBJ2-7, with TRBD1 identical over 8 bases. Germline V gene lookup returns CDR1 SGHRS and CDR2 YFSETQ. The ends lost 0 bases at V and 4 bases at J; junction bases unmatched: 6. There are 15 residues in the CDR3. CDR3 in amino acids: CASSLDTGGNYEQYF. DNA for the CDR3: TGCGCCAGCAGCTTGGATACAGGGGGGAATTACGAGCAGTACTTC.

This clone has a single count. DNA of the CDR3: TGTGCCACCCACCCGAGCGGGAGGGCGGACGAGCAGTTCTTC. Protein sequence: CATHPSGRADEQFF. The genes are TRBV10-3 and TRBJ2-1; 10 bases match TRBD2. The V gene's germline CDR1 is ENHRY and CDR2 SYGVKD. CDR3 size: 14 residues. The V gene end was trimmed by 10 bases and the J gene end by 10 bases; junction bases not matched to a gene: 13.